This T cell receptor (beta chain) was captured by sequencing in a study of T cells in Graves' hyperthyroidism and ophthalmopathy. Whole-study findings and limits: Researchers found most expanded thyroid clonotypes above 0.001 in blood as well. Classification by a 13 V-J model distinguished ophthalmopathy from stable hyperthyroidism.

Ophthalmopathy patients all had a Clinical Activity Score of at least 3, a NOSPECS grade of at least 4 and disease under 3 months old. Germline V lookup: CDR1 MDHEN, CDR2 SYDVKM. The CDR3 is made up of 16 amino acids. The junction had 10 bases not matched to a gene; V was cut back by 7 bases and J by 2 bases. Amplification yielded TCR beta CDR3 regions, with RNA transcripts as the source. The HTBI primer set served for first-round RT-PCR of the TCR CDR3. From the multiplex PCR reads, TCRdb called clonotypes with MiXCR, one entry per CDR3 protein. The table has nearly 600,000 distinct CDR3 sequences, about 14% seen once. This clonotype was detected ten times or more. Antigen: not known.

Input material: blood. The V call is TRBV28, the J call TRBJ2-7; 11 bases agree with TRBD2. The clonotype originates from a woman aged 18-29 years with Graves' ophthalmopathy. CDR3 nucleotide sequence: TGTGCCAGCACCCTAGGGGCTAGCGGGAGGACCTACGAGCAGTACTTC. Amino acid sequence: CASTLGASGRTYEQYF.